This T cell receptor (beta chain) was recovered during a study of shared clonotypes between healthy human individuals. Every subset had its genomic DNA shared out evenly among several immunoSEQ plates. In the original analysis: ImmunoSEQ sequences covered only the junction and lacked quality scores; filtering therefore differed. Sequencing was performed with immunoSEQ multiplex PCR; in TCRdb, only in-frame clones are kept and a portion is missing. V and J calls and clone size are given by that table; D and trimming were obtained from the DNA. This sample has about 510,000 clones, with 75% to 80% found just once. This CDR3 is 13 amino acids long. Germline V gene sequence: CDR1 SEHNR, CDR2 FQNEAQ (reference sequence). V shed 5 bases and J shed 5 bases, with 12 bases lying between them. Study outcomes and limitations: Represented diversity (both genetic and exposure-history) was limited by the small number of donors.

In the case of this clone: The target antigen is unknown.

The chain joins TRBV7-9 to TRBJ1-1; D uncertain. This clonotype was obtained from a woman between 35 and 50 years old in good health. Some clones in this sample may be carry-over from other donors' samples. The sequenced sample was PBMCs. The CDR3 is CASSLDGETEAFF. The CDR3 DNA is TGTGCCAGCAGCCTAGATGGGGAAACTGAAGCTTTCTTT. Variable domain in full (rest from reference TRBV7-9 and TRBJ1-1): DTGVSQNPRHKITKRGQNVTFRCDPISEHNRLYWYRQTLGQGPEFLTYFQNEAQLEKSRLLSDRFSAERPKGSFSTLEIQRTEQGDSAMYLCASSLDGETEAFFGQGTRLTVV.